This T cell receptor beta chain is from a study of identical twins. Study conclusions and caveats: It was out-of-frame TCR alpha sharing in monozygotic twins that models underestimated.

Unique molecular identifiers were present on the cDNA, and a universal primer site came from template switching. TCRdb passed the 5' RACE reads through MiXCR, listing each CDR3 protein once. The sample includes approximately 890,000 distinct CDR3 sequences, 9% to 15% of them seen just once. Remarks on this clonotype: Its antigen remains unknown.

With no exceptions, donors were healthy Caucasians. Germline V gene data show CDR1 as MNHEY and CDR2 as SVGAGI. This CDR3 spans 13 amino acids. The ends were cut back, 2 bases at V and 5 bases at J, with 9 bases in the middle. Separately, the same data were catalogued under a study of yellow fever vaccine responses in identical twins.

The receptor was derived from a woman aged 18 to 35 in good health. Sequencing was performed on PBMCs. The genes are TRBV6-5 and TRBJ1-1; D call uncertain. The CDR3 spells CASSYEVRTEAFF. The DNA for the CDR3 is TGTGCCAGCAGTTACGAAGTACGGACTGAAGCTTTCTTT.